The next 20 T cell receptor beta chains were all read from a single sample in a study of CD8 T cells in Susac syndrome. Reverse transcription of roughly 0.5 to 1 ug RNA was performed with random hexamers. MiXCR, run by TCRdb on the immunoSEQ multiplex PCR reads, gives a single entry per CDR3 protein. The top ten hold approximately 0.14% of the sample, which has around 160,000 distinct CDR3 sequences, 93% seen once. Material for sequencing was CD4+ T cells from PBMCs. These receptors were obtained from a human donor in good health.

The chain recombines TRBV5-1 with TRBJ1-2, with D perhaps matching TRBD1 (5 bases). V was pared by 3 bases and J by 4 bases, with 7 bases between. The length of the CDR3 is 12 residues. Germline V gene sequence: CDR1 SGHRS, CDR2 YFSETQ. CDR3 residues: CASSWGPYGYTF. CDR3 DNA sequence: TGCGCCAGCAGCTGGGGACCCTATGGCTACACCTTC.

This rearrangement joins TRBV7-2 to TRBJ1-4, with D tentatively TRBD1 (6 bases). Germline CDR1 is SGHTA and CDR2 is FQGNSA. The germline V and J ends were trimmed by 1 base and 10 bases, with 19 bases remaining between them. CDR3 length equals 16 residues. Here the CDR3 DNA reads TGTGCCAGCAGCTTAGGAATGGGCCCCCCACAGGGAAAACTGTTTTTT. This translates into CASSLGMGPPQGKLFF.

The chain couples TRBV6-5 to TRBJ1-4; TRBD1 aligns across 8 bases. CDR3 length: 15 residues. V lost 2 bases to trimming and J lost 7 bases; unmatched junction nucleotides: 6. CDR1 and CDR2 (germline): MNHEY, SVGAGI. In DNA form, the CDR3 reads TGTGCCAGCAGTTACGGTCGGGACAGGATTGAAAAACTGTTTTTT. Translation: CASSYGRDRIEKLFF.

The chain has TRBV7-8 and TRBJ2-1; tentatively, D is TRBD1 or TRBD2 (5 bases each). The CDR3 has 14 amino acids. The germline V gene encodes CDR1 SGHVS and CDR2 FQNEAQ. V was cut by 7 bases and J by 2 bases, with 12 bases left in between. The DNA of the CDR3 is TGTGCCAGCACCCGGGACCTGCCCTACAATGAGCAGTTCTTC. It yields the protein CASTRDLPYNEQFF.

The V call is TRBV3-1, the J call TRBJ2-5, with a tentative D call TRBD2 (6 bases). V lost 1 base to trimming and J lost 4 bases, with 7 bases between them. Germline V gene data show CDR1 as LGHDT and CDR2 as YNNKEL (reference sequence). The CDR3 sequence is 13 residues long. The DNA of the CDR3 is TGTGCCAGCAGCCAAGCCGGGGGAGAGACCCAGTACTTC. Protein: CASSQAGGETQYF.

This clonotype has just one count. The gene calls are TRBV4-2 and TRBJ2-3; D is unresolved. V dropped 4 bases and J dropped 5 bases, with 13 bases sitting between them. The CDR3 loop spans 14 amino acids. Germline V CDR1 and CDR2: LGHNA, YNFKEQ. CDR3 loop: CASSPNRGRDTQYF. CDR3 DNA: TGTGCCAGCAGCCCAAACCGAGGAAGAGATACGCAGTATTTT.

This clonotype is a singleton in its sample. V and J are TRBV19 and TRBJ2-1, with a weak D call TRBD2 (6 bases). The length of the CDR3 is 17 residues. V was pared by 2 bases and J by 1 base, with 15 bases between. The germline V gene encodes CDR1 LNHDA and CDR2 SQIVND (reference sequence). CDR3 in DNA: TGTGCCAGTAGTATAAGTGGCGCAGGAGGGTCCTACAATGAGCAGTTCTTC. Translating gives CASSISGAGGSYNEQFF.

CDR3 sequence reads: CASSQGPGQGRETQYF. CDR3 sequence (DNA): TGCGCCAGCAGCCAAGGTCCTGGACAGGGAAGAGAGACCCAGTACTTC. This chain uses TRBV4-1 with TRBJ2-5; 8 bases map to TRBD1. The V and J ends lost 1 base and 4 bases, in that order; junction bases with no gene match: 8. CDR1 and CDR2 from the germline V gene are MGHRA and YSYEKL. The CDR3 has 16 residues.

The CDR3 protein is CASKGNQPQHF. In nucleotides, the CDR3 is TGTGCCAGCAAAGGGAATCAGCCCCAGCATTTT. The chain couples TRBV6-7 to TRBJ1-5; D unresolved. TRBV6-7 is classed as an ORF, of uncertain function. The V end was cut by 7 bases, the J end by 4 bases, with 5 bases between. This CDR3 spans 11 amino acids.

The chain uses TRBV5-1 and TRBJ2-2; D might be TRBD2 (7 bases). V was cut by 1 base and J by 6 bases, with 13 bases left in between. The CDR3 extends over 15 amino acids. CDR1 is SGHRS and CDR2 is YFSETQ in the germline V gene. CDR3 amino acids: CASSLNGGAPGELFF. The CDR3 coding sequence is TGCGCCAGCAGCTTGAATGGGGGGGCCCCCGGGGAGCTGTTTTTT.

Written as DNA, the CDR3 is TGTGCCTGGCTCTACCCGAACACCGGGGAGCTGTTTTTT. It specifies CAWLYPNTGELFF. The chain recombines TRBV30 with TRBJ2-2, with unresolved D. V was shortened by 5 bases and J by 0 bases, with 7 bases between the two germline ends. The CDR3 loop spans 13 amino acids. Germline V gene data show CDR1 as GTSNPN and CDR2 as SVGIG (reference sequence). Looking up the rest from reference TRBV30 and TRBJ2-2 gives the full variable domain: SQTIHQWPATLVQPVGSPLSLECTVEGTSNPNLYWYRQAAGRGLQLLFYSVGIGQISSEVPQNLSASRPQDRQFILSSKKLLLSDSGFYLCAWLYPNTGELFFGEGSRLTVL.

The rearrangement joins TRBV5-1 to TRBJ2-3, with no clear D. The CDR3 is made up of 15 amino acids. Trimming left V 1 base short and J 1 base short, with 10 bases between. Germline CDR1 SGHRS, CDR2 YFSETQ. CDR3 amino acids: CASSLIGGGTDTQYF. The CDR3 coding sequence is TGCGCCAGCAGCTTGATCGGTGGGGGCACAGATACGCAGTATTTT.

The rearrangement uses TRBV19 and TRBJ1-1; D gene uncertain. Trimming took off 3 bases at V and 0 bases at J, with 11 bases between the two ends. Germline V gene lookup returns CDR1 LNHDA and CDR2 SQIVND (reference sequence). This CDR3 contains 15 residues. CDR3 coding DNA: TGTGCCAGTAGTATGTTTGGCACTATGAACACTGAAGCTTTCTTT. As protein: CASSMFGTMNTEAFF. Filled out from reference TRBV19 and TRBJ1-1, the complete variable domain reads DGGITQSPKYLFRKEGQNVTLSCEQNLNHDAMYWYRQDPGQGLRLIYYSQIVNDFQKGDIAEGYSVSREKKESFPLTVTSAQKNPTAFYLCASSMFGTMNTEAFFGQGTRLTVV.

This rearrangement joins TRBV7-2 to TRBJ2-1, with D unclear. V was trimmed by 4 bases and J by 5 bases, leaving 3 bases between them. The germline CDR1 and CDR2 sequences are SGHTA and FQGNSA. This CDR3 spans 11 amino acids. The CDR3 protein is CASSSHNEQFF. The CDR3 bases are TGTGCCAGCAGCTCGCACAATGAGCAGTTCTTC.

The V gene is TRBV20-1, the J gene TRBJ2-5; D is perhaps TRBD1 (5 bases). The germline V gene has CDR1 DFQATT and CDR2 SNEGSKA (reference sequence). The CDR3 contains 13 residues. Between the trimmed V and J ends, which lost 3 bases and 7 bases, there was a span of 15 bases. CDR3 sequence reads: CSASLQGSTTQYF. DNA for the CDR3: TGCAGTGCTAGTCTTCAGGGAAGTACGACCCAGTACTTC.

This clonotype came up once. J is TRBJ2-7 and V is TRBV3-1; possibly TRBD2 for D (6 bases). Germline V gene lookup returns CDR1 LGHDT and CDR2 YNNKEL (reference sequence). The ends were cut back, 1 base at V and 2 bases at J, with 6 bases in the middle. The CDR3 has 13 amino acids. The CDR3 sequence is CASSQGLAYEQYF. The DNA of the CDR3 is TGTGCCAGCAGCCAAGGACTAGCCTACGAGCAGTACTTC.

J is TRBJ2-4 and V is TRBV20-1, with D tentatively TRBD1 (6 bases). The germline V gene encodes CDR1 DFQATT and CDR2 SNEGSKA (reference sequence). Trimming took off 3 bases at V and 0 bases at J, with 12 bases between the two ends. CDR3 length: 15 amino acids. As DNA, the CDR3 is TGCAGTGCTAGGGACAACAGGGAAGCCAAAAACATTCAGTACTTC. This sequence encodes CSARDNREAKNIQYF.

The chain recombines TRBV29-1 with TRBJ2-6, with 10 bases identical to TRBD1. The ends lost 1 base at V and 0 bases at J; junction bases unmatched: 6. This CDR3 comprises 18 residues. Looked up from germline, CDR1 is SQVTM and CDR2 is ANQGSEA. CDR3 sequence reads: CSVEARDRGGSGANVLTF. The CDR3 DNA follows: TGCAGCGTTGAAGCAAGGGACAGGGGAGGCTCTGGGGCCAACGTCCTGACTTTC.

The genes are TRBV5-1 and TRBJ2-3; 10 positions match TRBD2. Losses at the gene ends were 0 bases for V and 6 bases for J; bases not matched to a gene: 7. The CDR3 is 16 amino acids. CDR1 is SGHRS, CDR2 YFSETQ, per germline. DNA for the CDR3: TGCGCCAGCAGCTTGGAGCTAGCGGGGGTTACGGATACGCAGTATTTT. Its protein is CASSLELAGVTDTQYF.

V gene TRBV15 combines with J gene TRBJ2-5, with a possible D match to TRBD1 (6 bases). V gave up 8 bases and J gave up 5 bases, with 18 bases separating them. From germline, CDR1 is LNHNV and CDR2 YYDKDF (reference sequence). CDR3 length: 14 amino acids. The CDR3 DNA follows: TGTGCCACCCAAGCAGGGGTAGTGGGGGAGACCCAGTACTTC. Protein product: CATQAGVVGETQYF.